The clone carrying this T cell receptor beta chain showed up just a few times. Its target is not known. The data are from a study of T cells after yellow fever vaccination. Findings and limits, study-wide: By day 5 rather than day 15, the secondary response had peaked, though it was weaker.

TCRdb passed the 5' RACE reads through MiXCR, listing each CDR3 protein once. The sample includes around 610,000 distinct CDR3 sequences, about 13% seen only once; the top ten take 11% to 15%. V was clipped by 1 base and J by 1 base, with 7 bases between them. This CDR3 region has 13 residues. Germline V gives CDR1 DFQATT, CDR2 SNEGSKA (reference sequence). The origin of this receptor is a young man who received the YFV17D yellow fever vaccine. Sequencing used PBMCs, obtained on the day of the yellow fever booster vaccination. The gene calls are TRBV20-1 and TRBJ2-5; D may be TRBD2 (6 bases). The CDR3 nucleotides are TGCAGTGCTAGAGGGACTACCCAAGAGACCCAGTACTTC. Amino acids: CSARGTTQETQYF.